This entry describes one TCR beta chain. Its antigen remains unknown. Sequencing relied on a cDNA template that was reverse transcribed from extracted RNA. Assay used: immunoSEQ multiplex PCR; TCRdb lists only in-frame clones, some missing. Here the sample spans around 120,000 clones, 55% to 65% being singletons. The data derive from a study of CD8+ T cells in alopecia areata. Findings of the study overall: Affected scalp, especially in alopecia totalis/universalis, had a higher clonality than normal scalp did. Compared with mice, patients displayed less clear TCR sharing, possibly for HLA-related reasons.

Germline V gene sequence: CDR1 MNHEY, CDR2 SMNVEV (reference sequence). The CDR3 runs to 13 residues. Trimming pared 2 bases from V and 10 bases from J, leaving 9 bases between. The sequence was obtained from a human donor in good health. J is TRBJ1-6 and V is TRBV27; D is unclear. Material: CD4+ T cells sorted from blood. The CDR3 region is CASSLERDSPLHF. The CDR3 bases are TGTGCCAGCAGTTTAGAGCGCGACTCACCCCTCCACTTT.